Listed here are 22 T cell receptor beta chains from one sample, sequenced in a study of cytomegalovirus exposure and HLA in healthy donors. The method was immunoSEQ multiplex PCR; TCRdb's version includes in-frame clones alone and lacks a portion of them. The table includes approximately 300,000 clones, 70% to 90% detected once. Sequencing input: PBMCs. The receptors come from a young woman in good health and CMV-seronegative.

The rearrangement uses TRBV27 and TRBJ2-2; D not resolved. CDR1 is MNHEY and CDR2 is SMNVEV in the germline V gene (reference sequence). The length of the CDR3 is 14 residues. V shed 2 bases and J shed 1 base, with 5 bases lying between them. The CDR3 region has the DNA TGTGCCAGCAGTTTAATCGGGAACACCGGGGAGCTGTTTTTT. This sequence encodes CASSLIGNTGELFF.

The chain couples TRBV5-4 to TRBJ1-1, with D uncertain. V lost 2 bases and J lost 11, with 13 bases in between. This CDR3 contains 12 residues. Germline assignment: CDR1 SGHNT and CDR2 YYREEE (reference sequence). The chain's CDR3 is CASSFWSDEAFF. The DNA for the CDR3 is TGTGCCAGCAGCTTTTGGTCTGATGAGGCTTTCTTT. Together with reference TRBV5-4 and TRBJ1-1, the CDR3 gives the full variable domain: ETGVTQSPTHLIKTRGQQVTLRCSSQSGHNTVSWYQQALGQGPQFIFQYYREEENGRGNFPPRFSGLQFPNYSSELNVNALELDDSALYLCASSFWSDEAFFGQGTRLTVV.

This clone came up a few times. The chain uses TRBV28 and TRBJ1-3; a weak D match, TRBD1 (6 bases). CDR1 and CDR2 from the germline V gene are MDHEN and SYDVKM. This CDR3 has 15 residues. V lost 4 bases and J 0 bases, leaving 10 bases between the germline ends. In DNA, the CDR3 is TGTGCCAGCAGTTCCAGACAGGTCTCTGGAAACACCATATATTTT. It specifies CASSSRQVSGNTIYF.

The CDR3 protein is CASSIRGSIYEQYF. The DNA for the CDR3 is TGTGCCAGTAGTATCCGAGGGAGCATCTACGAGCAGTACTTC. V and J are TRBV19 and TRBJ2-7; D might be TRBD2 (5 bases). CDR1 and CDR2 from the germline V gene are LNHDA and SQIVND (reference sequence). V was trimmed by 3 bases and J by 3 bases, leaving 12 bases between them. CDR3 length: 14 amino acids.

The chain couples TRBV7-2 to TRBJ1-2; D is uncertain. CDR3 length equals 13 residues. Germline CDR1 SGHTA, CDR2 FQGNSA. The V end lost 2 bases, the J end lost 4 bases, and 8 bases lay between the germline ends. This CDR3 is CASSLPGSYGYTF. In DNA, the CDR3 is TGTGCCAGCAGCTTACCGGGAAGCTATGGCTACACCTTC. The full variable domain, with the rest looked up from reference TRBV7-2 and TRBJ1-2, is GAGVSQSPSNKVTEKGKDVELRCDPISGHTALYWYRQSLGQGLEFLIYFQGNSAPDKSGLPSDRFSAERTGGSVSTLTIQRTQQEDSAVYLCASSLPGSYGYTFGSGTRLTVV.

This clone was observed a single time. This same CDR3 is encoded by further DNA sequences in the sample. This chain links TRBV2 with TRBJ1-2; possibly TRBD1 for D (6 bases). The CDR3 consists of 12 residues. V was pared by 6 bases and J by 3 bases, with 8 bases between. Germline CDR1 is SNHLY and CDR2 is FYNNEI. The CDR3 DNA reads TGTGCCAGCAGCCCAGGGGACTATGGCTACACCTTC. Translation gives CASSPGDYGYTF.

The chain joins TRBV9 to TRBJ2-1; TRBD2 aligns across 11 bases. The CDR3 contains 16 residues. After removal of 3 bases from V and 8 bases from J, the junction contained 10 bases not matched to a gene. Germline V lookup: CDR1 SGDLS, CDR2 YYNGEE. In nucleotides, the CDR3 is TGTGCCAGCAGCGCCAGACTAGCGGGAAAGGGGGATGAGCAGTTCTTC. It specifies CASSARLAGKGDEQFF.

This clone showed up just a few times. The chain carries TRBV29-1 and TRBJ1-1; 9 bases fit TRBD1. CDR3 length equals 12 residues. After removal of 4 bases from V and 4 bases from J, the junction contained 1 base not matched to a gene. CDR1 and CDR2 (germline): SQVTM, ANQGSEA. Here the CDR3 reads CSVGTGVTEAFF. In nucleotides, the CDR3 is TGCAGCGTTGGGACAGGGGTCACTGAAGCTTTCTTT.

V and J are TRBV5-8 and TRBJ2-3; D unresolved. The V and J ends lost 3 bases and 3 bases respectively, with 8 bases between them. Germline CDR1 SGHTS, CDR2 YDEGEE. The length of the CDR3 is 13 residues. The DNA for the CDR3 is TGTGCCAGCAGCTCAAGAGTAACAGATACGCAGTATTTT. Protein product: CASSSRVTDTQYF.

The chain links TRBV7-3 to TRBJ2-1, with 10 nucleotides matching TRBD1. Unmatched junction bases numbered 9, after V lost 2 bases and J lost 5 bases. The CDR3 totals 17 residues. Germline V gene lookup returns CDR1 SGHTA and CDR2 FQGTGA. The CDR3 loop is CASSLVGFGTGDNEQFF. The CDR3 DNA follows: TGTGCCAGCAGCTTAGTTGGCTTTGGGACAGGGGACAATGAGCAGTTCTTC.

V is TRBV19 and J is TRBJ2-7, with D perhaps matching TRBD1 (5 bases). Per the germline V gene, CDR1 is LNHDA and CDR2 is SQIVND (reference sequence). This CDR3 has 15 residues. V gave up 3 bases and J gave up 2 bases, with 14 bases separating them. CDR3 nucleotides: TGTGCCAGTAGTATCAGTTGGGGCAGGGCCTACGAGCAGTACTTC. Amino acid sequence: CASSISWGRAYEQYF.

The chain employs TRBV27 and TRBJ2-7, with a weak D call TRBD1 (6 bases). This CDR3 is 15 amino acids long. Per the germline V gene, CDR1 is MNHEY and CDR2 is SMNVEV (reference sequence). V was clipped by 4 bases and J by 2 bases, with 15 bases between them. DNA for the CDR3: TGTGCCAGCAGTTCGCAGGGGATCCCCACCTACGAGCAGTACTTC. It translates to CASSSQGIPTYEQYF.

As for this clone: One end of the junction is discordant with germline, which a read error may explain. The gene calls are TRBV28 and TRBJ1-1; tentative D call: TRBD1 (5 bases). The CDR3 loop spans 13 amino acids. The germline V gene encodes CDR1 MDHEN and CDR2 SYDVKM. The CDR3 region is CASSMWGDLKLLF. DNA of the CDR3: TGTGCCAGCAGCATGTGGGGCGACCTGAAGCTTCTCTTT.

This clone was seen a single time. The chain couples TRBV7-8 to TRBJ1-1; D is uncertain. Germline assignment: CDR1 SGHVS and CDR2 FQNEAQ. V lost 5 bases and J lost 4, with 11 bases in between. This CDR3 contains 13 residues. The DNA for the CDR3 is TGTGCCAGCAGCCTTCGTCGGGGCACTGAAGCTTTCTTT. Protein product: CASSLRRGTEAFF.

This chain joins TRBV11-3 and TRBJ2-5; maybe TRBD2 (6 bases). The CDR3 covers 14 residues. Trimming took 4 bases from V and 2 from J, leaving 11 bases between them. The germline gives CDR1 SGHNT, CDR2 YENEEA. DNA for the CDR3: TGTGCCAGCAGCTCCCCGGGAGCACAAGAGACCCAGTACTTC. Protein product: CASSSPGAQETQYF. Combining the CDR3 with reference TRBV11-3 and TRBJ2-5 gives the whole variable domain EAGVVQSPRYKIIEKKQPVAFWCNPISGHNTLYWYLQNLGQGPELLIRYENEEAVDDSQLPKDRFSAERLKGVDSTLKIQPAELGDSAVYLCASSSPGAQETQYFGPGTRLLVL.

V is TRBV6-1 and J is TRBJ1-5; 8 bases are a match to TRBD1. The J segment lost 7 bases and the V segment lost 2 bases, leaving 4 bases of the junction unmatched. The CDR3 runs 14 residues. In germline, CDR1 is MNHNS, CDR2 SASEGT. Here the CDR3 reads CASSEWTGFQPQHF. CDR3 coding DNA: TGTGCCAGCAGTGAATGGACAGGGTTCCAGCCCCAGCATTTT.

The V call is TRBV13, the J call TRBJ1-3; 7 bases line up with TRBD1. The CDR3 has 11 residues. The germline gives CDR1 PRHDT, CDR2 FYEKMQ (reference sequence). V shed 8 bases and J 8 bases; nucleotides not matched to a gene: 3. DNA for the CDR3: TGTGCCAGCCAGGGGGTCCACACCATATATTTT. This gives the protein CASQGVHTIYF.

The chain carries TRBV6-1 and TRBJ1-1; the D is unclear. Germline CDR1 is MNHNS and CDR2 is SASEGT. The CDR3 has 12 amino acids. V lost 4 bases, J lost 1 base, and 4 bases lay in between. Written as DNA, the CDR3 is TGTGCCAGCAGTGTCAAGAACACTGAAGCTTTCTTT. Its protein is CASSVKNTEAFF.

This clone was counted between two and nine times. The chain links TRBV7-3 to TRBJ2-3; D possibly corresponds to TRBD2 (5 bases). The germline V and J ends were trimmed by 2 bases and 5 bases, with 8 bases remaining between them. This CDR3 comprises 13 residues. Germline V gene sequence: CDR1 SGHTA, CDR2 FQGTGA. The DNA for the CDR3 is TGTGCCAGCAGCTTACGTCGGGGAGATACGCAGTATTTT. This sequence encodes CASSLRRGDTQYF.

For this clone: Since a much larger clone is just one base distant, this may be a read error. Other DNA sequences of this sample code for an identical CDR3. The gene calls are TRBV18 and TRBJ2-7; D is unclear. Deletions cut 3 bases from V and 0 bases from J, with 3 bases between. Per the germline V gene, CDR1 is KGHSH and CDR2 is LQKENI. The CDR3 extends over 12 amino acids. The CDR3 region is CASSPSSYEQYF. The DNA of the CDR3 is TGTGCCAGCTCACCCAGCTCCTACGAGCAGTACTTC.

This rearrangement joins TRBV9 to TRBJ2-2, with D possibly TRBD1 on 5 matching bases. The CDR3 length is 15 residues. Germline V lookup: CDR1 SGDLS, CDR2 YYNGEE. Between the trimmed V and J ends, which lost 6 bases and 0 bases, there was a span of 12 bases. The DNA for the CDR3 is TGTGCCAGCACCAAGGGGCACGCGAACACCGGGGAGCTGTTTTTT. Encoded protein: CASTKGHANTGELFF. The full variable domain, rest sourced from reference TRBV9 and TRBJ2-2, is DSGVTQTPKHLITATGQRVTLRCSPRSGDLSVYWYQQSLDQGLQFLIQYYNGEERAKGNILERFSAQQFPDLHSELNLSSLELGDSALYFCASTKGHANTGELFFGEGSRLTVL.

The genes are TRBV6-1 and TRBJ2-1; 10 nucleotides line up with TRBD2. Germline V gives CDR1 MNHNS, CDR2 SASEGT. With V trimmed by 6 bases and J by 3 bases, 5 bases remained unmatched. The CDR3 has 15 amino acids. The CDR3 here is CASRPGTSDYNEQFF. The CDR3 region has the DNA TGTGCCAGCAGACCCGGGACTAGCGACTACAATGAGCAGTTCTTC.